The TCR beta chain described here comes from a study of T cell repertoires in cytomegalovirus infection (dated by TCRdb to about 2019). Study-wide context: The peptide stimulations were aimed at well-studied HLA-B-restricted epitopes as well as recently identified HLA-C-restricted CMV epitopes, whose presentation resists viral immunomodulation. The HLA type of each donor mattered for the analysis, because public TCR beta signatures pointed to carriage of CMV infection along with the matching HLA type. What the research found in general, with its limitations: The ex vivo response was dominated by HLA-C-restricted CMV-specific TCR beta clonotypes, which also provided the single most frequent clonotype in two of eight donors. In both this cohort and an independent cohort of more than 350 donors, the cumulative frequency of public TCR beta family members distinguished carriers of CMV infection plus the relevant HLA type.

Taken with the paper, the label for treatment or condition translates to: in vitro stimulation with specific CMV peptide epitopes to enrich CMV-specific T cells. Comment on this clonotype: The antigen it binds to is not known. No base qualities exist here, and no much larger clone lies one base off it.

CDR1 is given as MNHEY and CDR2 as SMNVEV, both from the germline V gene (reference sequence). The junction shows trimming of 2 bases on V and 10 bases on J, plus 14 bases between the germline ends. CDR3 length: 13 amino acids, cysteine to phenylalanine. Only the CDR3 DNA is retained, 39 bases long and in frame from the first base. Sequencing used an Illumina HiSeq 1500. Clones were called with MiXCR by TCRdb after fastp trimmed the public reads at Q25, and only in-frame beta chains were retained. Rows with one shared CDR3 protein collapse into an entry with the most common genes and DNA. The sample table shows about 220,000 distinct CDR3 sequences, and around two fifths are seen once. Clones ranked in the top ten supply 55% to 60% of the sample.

The sample here was CD8+ T cells from cultured PBMCs, taken from culture after CMV antigen stimulation. The receptor's source is a human donor in good health (CMV status not recorded). Some clones in this sample may be carry-over from other donors' samples. The V and J segments used are TRBV27 and TRBJ2-5; the D call is possibly TRBD1 or TRBD2, each sharing 5 bases. The CDR3 in this case is CASSLGDQAGQYF. The nucleotide sequence reads as follows: TGTGCCAGCAGTTTAGGGGACCAGGCGGGCCAGTACTTC.